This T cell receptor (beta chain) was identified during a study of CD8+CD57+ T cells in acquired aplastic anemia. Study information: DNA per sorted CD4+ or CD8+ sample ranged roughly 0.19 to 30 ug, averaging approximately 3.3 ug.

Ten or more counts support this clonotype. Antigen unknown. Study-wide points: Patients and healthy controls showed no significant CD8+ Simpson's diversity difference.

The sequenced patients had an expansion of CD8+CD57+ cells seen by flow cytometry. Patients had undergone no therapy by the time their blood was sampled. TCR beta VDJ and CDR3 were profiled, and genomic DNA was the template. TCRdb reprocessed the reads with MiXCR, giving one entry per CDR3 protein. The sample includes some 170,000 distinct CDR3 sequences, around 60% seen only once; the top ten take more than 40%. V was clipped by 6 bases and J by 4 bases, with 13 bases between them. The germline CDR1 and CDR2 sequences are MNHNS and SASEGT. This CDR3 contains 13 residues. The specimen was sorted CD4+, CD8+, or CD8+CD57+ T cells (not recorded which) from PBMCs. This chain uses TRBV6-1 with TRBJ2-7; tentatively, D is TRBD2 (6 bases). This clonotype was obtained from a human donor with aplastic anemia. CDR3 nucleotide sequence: TGTGCCAGCAGGGCGGGGTCGAAATACGAGCAGTACTTC. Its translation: CASRAGSKYEQYF.